This T cell receptor (beta chain) was recovered during a study of cytomegalovirus exposure and HLA in healthy donors. Across the whole study: From HLA-typed donors, an early data release held about 92 million unique TCRs.

General observations from the study: Among the sequence variants, a highly shared cluster was likely an artifact of sequencing. Presence/absence analyses supposed approximately even sequencing depth among donors.

The PCR ran on 60 Vbeta and 13 Jbeta primers. Measured with immunoSEQ multiplex PCR; TCRdb has only the in-frame clones, and not every one. Its table lists about 39,000 clones. V gave up 3 bases and J gave up 4 bases, with 15 bases separating them. CDR3 length: 15 amino acids. Germline CDR1 is SGHTA and CDR2 is FQGNSA. Sampled while nominally healthy, donors likely had unrecorded immune exposures. Regarding this clone: The antigen remains unidentified.

The sequenced sample was PBMCs. The TCR originated in a woman aged 25-40 years in good health and CMV-seropositive. V gene TRBV7-2 combines with J gene TRBJ1-1, with D possibly TRBD1 on 6 matching bases. CDR3 nucleotide sequence: TGTGCCAGCAGCTTTTTTCAGGGGCGGTGCACTGAAGCTTTCTTT. Protein sequence: CASSFFQGRCTEAFF.